One sample yielded the 30 T cell receptor beta chains listed below, sequenced in a study of shared clonotypes between healthy human individuals. The naive CD8 fraction comprised CD45RO-negative cells positively selected for CCR7 and excluded terminally differentiated effector memory CD45RA+ cells. TCRdb's copy holds only in-frame clones and misses some; the assay was immunoSEQ multiplex PCR. The sample has 450,000 to 700,000 clones, over 95% seen once; the top ten hold roughly 0.1%. The sample was naive CD8+ T cells sorted from blood. These receptors came from a woman in her 30s in good health.

The CDR3 is CASSEEVGGSGYYEQYF. The CDR3 DNA reads as TGTGCCAGCAGTGAAGAGGTAGGAGGGTCGGGTTACTACGAGCAGTACTTC. J is TRBJ2-7 and V is TRBV2; D perhaps matches TRBD2 (6 bases). The CDR3 is made up of 17 amino acids. CDR1 is SNHLY, CDR2 FYNNEI, per germline. V was cut by 1 base and J by 3 bases, with 19 bases left in between.

This clone was observed once. The chain employs TRBV19 and TRBJ2-1; D tentatively fits TRBD1 or TRBD2 (5 bases each). The CDR3 totals 15 residues. V dropped 7 bases and J dropped 9 bases, with 22 bases sitting between them. In germline, CDR1 is LNHDA, CDR2 SQIVND (reference sequence). For the CDR3, the DNA is TGTGCCAGTATTAGTGTCGACGAGGGGAGTTTTGAGCAGTTCTTC. Its protein product is CASISVDEGSFEQFF.

The rearrangement joins TRBV7-7 to TRBJ1-2; the match to TRBD1 covers 7 bases. Trimming took 5 bases from V and 4 from J; bases not matched to a gene: 10. Germline assignment: CDR1 SSHAT and CDR2 FNYEAQ (reference sequence). This CDR3 region has 15 residues. The CDR3 DNA follows: TGTGCCAGCAGCCGAAGGACAGGTTGGGGCTATGGCTACACCTTC. This codes for CASSRRTGWGYGYTF.

CDR3: CASSESGRPYEQYF. The CDR3 bases are TGCGCCAGCAGTGAGTCTGGACGGCCCTACGAGCAGTACTTC. This chain connects TRBV10-2 to TRBJ2-7; no clear D gene. Germline V gene data show CDR1 as WSHSY and CDR2 as SAAADI. CDR3 length: 14 residues. V lost 0 bases and J 2 bases, leaving 8 bases between the germline ends.

The CDR3 DNA sequence: TGTGCCAGCAGCCCCGGGACTGACCAAGAGACCCAGTACTTC. Protein product: CASSPGTDQETQYF. The gene calls are TRBV7-9 and TRBJ2-5; maybe TRBD2 (6 bases). Looked up from germline, CDR1 is SEHNR and CDR2 is FQNEAQ (reference sequence). V shed 5 bases and J shed 0 bases, with 10 bases lying between them. This CDR3 contains 14 residues.

This clone has just one count. The chain is built from TRBV27 and TRBJ1-2, with D tentatively TRBD1 (5 bases). CDR3 length: 15 residues. The germline gives CDR1 MNHEY, CDR2 SMNVEV (reference sequence). Trimming shortened V by 2 bases and J by 8 bases, and 18 bases separated the two germline ends. The CDR3, as DNA: TGTGCCAGCAGTTTAAGTCCCGGGCTTGAGGGGGGCTACACCTTC. Translated, it gives CASSLSPGLEGGYTF.

Here the CDR3 DNA reads TGTGCCAGCAGCCCTGCAGGGGCGCAGGAGCAGTACTTC. Translating gives CASSPAGAQEQYF. The chain has TRBV7-9 and TRBJ2-7; a weak D match, TRBD1 (6 bases). The CDR3 has 13 amino acids. V dropped 5 bases and J dropped 7 bases, with 15 bases sitting between them. Germline loops: CDR1 SEHNR, CDR2 FQNEAQ (reference sequence).

V is TRBV2 and J is TRBJ2-1, with D tentatively TRBD2 (6 bases). Per the germline V gene, CDR1 is SNHLY and CDR2 is FYNNEI. The CDR3 is made up of 15 amino acids. Trimming stripped 4 bases from V and 6 bases from J, with 16 bases between. In DNA form, the CDR3 reads TGTGCCAGCAGTGCCGGGGGTACTCCGGGCAATGAGCAGTTCTTC. This gives the protein CASSAGGTPGNEQFF.

The gene calls are TRBV19 and TRBJ1-2, with D maybe TRBD1 (5 bases). CDR3 size: 13 residues. Trimming took 4 bases from V and 6 from J, leaving 12 bases between them. Per germline, CDR1 LNHDA and CDR2 SQIVND (reference sequence). The CDR3 DNA reads as TGTGCCAGTAGTAACCAGGGCGGAGATGGCTACACCTTC. Its protein is CASSNQGGDGYTF. Variable domain in full (rest from reference TRBV19 and TRBJ1-2): DGGITQSPKYLFRKEGQNVTLSCEQNLNHDAMYWYRQDPGQGLRLIYYSQIVNDFQKGDIAEGYSVSREKKESFPLTVTSAQKNPTAFYLCASSNQGGDGYTFGSGTRLTVV.

The V call is TRBV27, the J call TRBJ2-7, with 7 bases matching TRBD1. The V segment lost 2 bases and the J segment 2 bases; nucleotides outside the gene matches: 9. The CDR3 extends over 16 amino acids. Germline V gene sequence: CDR1 MNHEY, CDR2 SMNVEV (reference sequence). The CDR3 spells CASSLRSGTATYEQYF. The CDR3 coding sequence is TGTGCCAGCAGTTTAAGATCCGGGACAGCAACCTACGAGCAGTACTTC.

The chain uses TRBV7-6 and TRBJ2-6; 7 nucleotides match TRBD1. Losses at the gene ends were 3 bases for V and 0 bases for J; bases not matched to a gene: 2. The CDR3 consists of 16 residues. From germline, CDR1 is SGHVS and CDR2 FNYEAQ. The CDR3: CASSFRDSSGANVLTF. Written as DNA, the CDR3 is TGTGCCAGCAGCTTTCGGGACAGCTCTGGGGCCAACGTCCTGACTTTC.

This sequence joins TRBV7-8 and TRBJ1-1; 7 bases match TRBD1. J was trimmed by 6 bases and V by 5 bases; bases with no gene match: 3. Germline CDR1 is SGHVS and CDR2 is FQNEAQ. CDR3 length equals 12 residues. In DNA form, the CDR3 reads TGTGCCAGCAGCCCTGGGACAGCTGAAGCTTTCTTT. Amino acids: CASSPGTAEAFF.

The rearrangement links TRBV27 to TRBJ2-3; D is unresolved. V shed 4 bases and J shed 1 base, with 6 bases lying between them. Germline V CDR1 and CDR2: MNHEY, SMNVEV (reference sequence). The CDR3 is 13 residues long. CDR3 coding DNA: TGTGCCAGCAGTTCACCGGGCACAGATACGCAGTATTTT. It is translated as CASSSPGTDTQYF.

The rearrangement joins TRBV29-1 to TRBJ2-7; the D gene could be TRBD1 or TRBD2 (5 bases each). The V gene's germline CDR1 is SQVTM and CDR2 ANQGSEA. This CDR3 is 15 amino acids long. Trimming pared 3 bases from V and 0 bases from J, leaving 15 bases between. The CDR3 nucleotides read TGCAGCGTTGAGGGGGTCGGCGTTAGCTCCTACGAGCAGTACTTC. Its protein product is CSVEGVGVSSYEQYF.

V usage is TRBV27 and J usage is TRBJ2-3; the match to TRBD2 covers 7 bases. In germline, CDR1 is MNHEY, CDR2 SMNVEV (reference sequence). This CDR3 has 15 amino acids. The V and J ends lost 2 bases and 5 bases, in that order; junction bases with no gene match: 7. The CDR3 region has the DNA TGTGCCAGCAGTTTAGGGGCGGGAGCGGGAGATACGCAGTATTTT. Translation: CASSLGAGAGDTQYF.

The J gene is TRBJ1-5, the V gene TRBV5-6; D gene unclear. Germline CDR1 reads SGHDT; CDR2 reads YYEEEE. Between the trimmed V and J ends, which lost 0 bases and 5 bases, there was a span of 6 bases. The CDR3 is 13 amino acids. CDR3 in amino acids: CASSLAWDQPQHF. As DNA, the CDR3 is TGTGCCAGCAGCTTGGCGTGGGATCAGCCCCAGCATTTT.

V gene TRBV28 combines with J gene TRBJ2-2; 13 bases match TRBD2. Trimming took 8 bases from V and 7 from J; bases not matched to a gene: 7. The CDR3 loop spans 15 amino acids. Germline CDR1 MDHEN, CDR2 SYDVKM. In nucleotides, the CDR3 is TGTGCCAGCCCTACTAGCGGGAGGGCCCACGGGGAGCTGTTTTTT. This encodes CASPTSGRAHGELFF.

J is TRBJ2-7 and V is TRBV11-2; tentative D call: TRBD2 (5 bases). The CDR3 extends over 11 amino acids. V was clipped by 4 bases and J by 7 bases, with 8 bases between them. Per the germline V gene, CDR1 is SGHAT and CDR2 is FQNNGV. The CDR3 DNA reads as TGTGCCAGCAGCTCGGACTGGGAGCAGTACTTC. This translates into CASSSDWEQYF.

This chain uses TRBV28 with TRBJ1-4; a possible D gene is TRBD1 (6 bases). CDR1 MDHEN and CDR2 SYDVKM come from the germline V gene. V shed 3 bases and J shed 8 bases, with 10 bases lying between them. The CDR3 is 13 residues long. CDR3 sequence reads: CASSFITGEKLFF. Written as DNA, the CDR3 is TGTGCCAGCAGTTTCATTACAGGGGAAAAACTGTTTTTT.

The chain joins TRBV15 to TRBJ2-7; either TRBD1 or TRBD2 may fit D (5 bases each). The germline CDR1 and CDR2 sequences are LNHNV and YYDKDF (reference sequence). CDR3 size: 14 residues. Trimming removed 3 bases from V and 2 bases from J, with 11 bases in between. CDR3 in amino acids: CATSSRDGTYEQYF. The CDR3 DNA reads TGTGCCACCAGCAGCCGGGACGGGACCTACGAGCAGTACTTC.

V is TRBV11-1 and J is TRBJ1-2; 7 nucleotides line up with TRBD1. CDR1 SGHAT and CDR2 FQDESV come from the germline V gene (reference sequence). The CDR3 is made up of 13 amino acids. With 5 bases clipped from V and 4 bases from J, the junction kept 4 bases outside the gene matches. The chain's CDR3 is CASSEGTAYGYTF. The CDR3, as DNA: TGTGCCAGCAGCGAAGGGACAGCCTATGGCTACACCTTC.

The gene calls are TRBV4-1 and TRBJ2-4; D not certain. Germline CDR1 is MGHRA and CDR2 is YSYEKL. The CDR3 sequence is 13 residues long. Deletions cut 0 bases from V and 8 bases from J, with 8 bases between. CDR3 in amino acids: CASSQDMEDIQYF. The CDR3 DNA sequence: TGCGCCAGCAGCCAAGATATGGAAGACATTCAGTACTTC.

J is TRBJ2-4 and V is TRBV4-1, with D hard to call. The CDR3 contains 15 residues. CDR1 MGHRA and CDR2 YSYEKL come from the germline V gene. V was clipped by 1 base and J by 5 bases, with 12 bases between them. The CDR3 DNA follows: TGCGCCAGCAGCCAAGGAGTGGGCAGAGAAAACATTCAGTACTTC. It yields the protein CASSQGVGRENIQYF.

The V call is TRBV6-6, the J call TRBJ1-4, with 11 positions matching TRBD1. CDR1 MNHNY and CDR2 SVGAGI come from the germline V gene (reference sequence). This CDR3 is 15 amino acids long. Germline trimming cut 5 bases from V and 6 bases from J; bases unmatched to any gene: 5. The CDR3 nucleotides are TGTGCCAGCAGTGACCGGGACAGGGGGGATGAAAAACTGTTTTTT. Amino acid sequence: CASSDRDRGDEKLFF.

This chain connects TRBV27 to TRBJ1-2; D is undetermined. Germline V gene data show CDR1 as MNHEY and CDR2 as SMNVEV (reference sequence). The CDR3 sequence is 16 residues long. Deletions cut 2 bases from V and 7 bases from J, with 20 bases between. The CDR3 region is CASSLPGREGLVGYTF. CDR3 in DNA: TGTGCCAGCAGTTTACCCGGGCGGGAGGGTTTGGTTGGCTACACCTTC.

The chain joins TRBV25-1 to TRBJ1-4, with no clear D. This CDR3 comprises 15 residues. In germline, CDR1 is MGHDK, CDR2 SYGVNS. With 4 bases removed from V and 0 bases from J, the gap between germline ends came to 9 bases. The CDR3 sequence: CASSVTSATNEKLFF. The CDR3 DNA reads TGTGCCAGCAGTGTAACCTCAGCAACTAATGAAAAACTGTTTTTT.

The genes are TRBV19 and TRBJ1-1, with 9 bases identical to TRBD1. J gave up 3 bases and V 9 bases, and 11 bases lay outside the gene matches. This CDR3 has 15 residues. The germline V gene encodes CDR1 LNHDA and CDR2 SQIVND (reference sequence). The CDR3 spells CASRQPGQGHTEAFF. CDR3 nucleotides: TGTGCCAGCAGACAACCGGGACAGGGTCACACTGAAGCTTTCTTT. Based on the CDR3 plus reference TRBV19 and TRBJ1-1, the full variable domain is DGGITQSPKYLFRKEGQNVTLSCEQNLNHDAMYWYRQDPGQGLRLIYYSQIVNDFQKGDIAEGYSVSREKKESFPLTVTSAQKNPTAFYLCASRQPGQGHTEAFFGQGTRLTVV.

J is TRBJ2-1 and V is TRBV19; 7 bases line up with TRBD1. With V trimmed by 7 bases and J by 8 bases, 8 bases remained unmatched. This CDR3 has 13 amino acids. Germline CDR1 LNHDA, CDR2 SQIVND (reference sequence). The CDR3 spells CASKPDRAHEQFF. CDR3 nucleotide sequence: TGTGCCAGTAAACCCGACAGGGCACATGAGCAGTTCTTC.

The rearrangement uses TRBV29-1 and TRBJ2-3; maybe TRBD2 (5 bases). The CDR3 has 14 amino acids. The germline gives CDR1 SQVTM, CDR2 ANQGSEA. V was pared by 3 bases and J by 0 bases, with 10 bases between. Here the CDR3 reads CSVEGASSTDTQYF. The CDR3 DNA follows: TGCAGCGTTGAGGGAGCGTCGAGCACAGATACGCAGTATTTT.

In its sample, this clone was seen once. The gene calls are TRBV28 and TRBJ2-3, with D possibly matching TRBD1 (6 bases). CDR3 length equals 13 residues. Trimming took 6 bases from V and 4 from J, leaving 11 bases between them. CDR1 is MDHEN, CDR2 SYDVKM, per germline. CDR3: CASRITGPDTQYF. The CDR3 DNA sequence: TGTGCCAGCAGGATCACAGGGCCAGATACGCAGTATTTT.